This entry describes one TCR beta chain. The antigen remains unidentified. The CDR3 runs to 14 residues. The germline CDR1 and CDR2 sequences are LGHDT and YNNKEL (reference sequence). The data were taken from a study of monozygotic twins with inflammatory bowel disease. TCRdb re-called the 5' RACE reads; one entry per CDR3 protein, DNA not given. The table gives approximately 390,000 distinct CDR3 sequences; the top ten clones make up approximately 2.3% of it. Study findings and constraints: Discordant twins showed the same repertoire similarity as concordant twins, possibly from limited power.

Isolation of total RNA was performed on whole blood, with no prior T cell sorting. Source material: blood. The gene calls are TRBV3-1 and TRBJ2-1; the D call of TRBD2 rests on TCRdb alone, since no DNA is present to check it. The clonotype comes from a human donor with ulcerative colitis or Crohn's disease, or a healthy co-twin of an affected twin (not recorded which). CDR3 sequence: CASSQDGPSWEQFF.